This T cell receptor (beta chain) was sequenced in a study of cytotoxic CD8 clonotypes in ibrutinib-treated CLL. Whole-study results and caveats: Clonality went up at ibrutinib response and then declined back toward baseline at progression.

The CDR3 spans 17 residues. V was pared by 5 bases and J by 3 bases, with 9 bases of the junction left unmatched. The germline gives CDR1 PRHDT, CDR2 FYEKMQ (reference sequence). The assay was immunoSEQ multiplex PCR, and TCRdb's table has in-frame clones only and misses some. The sample consists of roughly 150,000 clones, under 90% of them appearing once. About this clone itself: The antigen remains undetermined.

The specimen comprised PBMCs, sampled after 24 months of ibrutinib treatment. J is TRBJ1-4 and V is TRBV13, with 10 bases aligning to TRBD1. This receptor was taken from a human donor with chronic lymphocytic leukemia. The CDR3 region is CASSPDRGDGPNEKLFF. DNA for the CDR3: TGTGCCAGCAGCCCGGACAGGGGGGATGGGCCTAATGAAAAACTGTTTTTT.